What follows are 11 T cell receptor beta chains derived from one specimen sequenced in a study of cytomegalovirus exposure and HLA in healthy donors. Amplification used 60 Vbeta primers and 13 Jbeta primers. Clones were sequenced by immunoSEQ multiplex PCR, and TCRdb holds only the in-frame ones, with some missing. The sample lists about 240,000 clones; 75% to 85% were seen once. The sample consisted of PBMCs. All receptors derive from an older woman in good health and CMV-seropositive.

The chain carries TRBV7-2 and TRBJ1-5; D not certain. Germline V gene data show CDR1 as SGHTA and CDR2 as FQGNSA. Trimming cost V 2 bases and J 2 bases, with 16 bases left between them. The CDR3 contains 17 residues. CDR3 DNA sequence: TGTGCCAGCAGCTTATTTCCCTCAGGCGGGGGCAATCAGCCCCAGCATTTT. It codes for CASSLFPSGGGNQPQHF.

Here the CDR3 DNA reads TGTGCCAGCAGCTGGACAGTTACCACTGAAGCTTTCTTT. This gives the protein CASSWTVTTEAFF. V and J are TRBV5-8 and TRBJ1-1; possible D gene TRBD1, 6 bases. The V gene's germline CDR1 is SGHTS and CDR2 YDEGEE. This CDR3 has 13 residues. The V end was cut by 3 bases, the J end by 4 bases, with 10 bases between.

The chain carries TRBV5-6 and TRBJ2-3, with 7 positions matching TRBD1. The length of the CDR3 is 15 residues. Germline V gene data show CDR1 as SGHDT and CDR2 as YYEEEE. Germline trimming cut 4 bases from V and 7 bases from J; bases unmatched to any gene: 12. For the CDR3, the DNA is TGTGCCAGCAGCCGGGACAGACTATCTGTATATACGCAGTATTTT. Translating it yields CASSRDRLSVYTQYF.

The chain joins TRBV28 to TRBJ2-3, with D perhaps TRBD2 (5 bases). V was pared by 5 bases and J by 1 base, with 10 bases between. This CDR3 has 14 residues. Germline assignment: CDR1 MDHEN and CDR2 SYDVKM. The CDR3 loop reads CASSVGSGTDTQYF. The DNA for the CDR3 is TGTGCCAGCAGTGTCGGTAGCGGCACAGATACGCAGTATTTT.

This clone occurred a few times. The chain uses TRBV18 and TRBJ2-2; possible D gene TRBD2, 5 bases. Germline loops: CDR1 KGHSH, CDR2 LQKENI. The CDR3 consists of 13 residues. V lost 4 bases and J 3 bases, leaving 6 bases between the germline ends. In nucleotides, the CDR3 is TGTGCCAGCTCACGGGAGCACACCGGGGAGCTGTTTTTT. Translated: CASSREHTGELFF.

CDR3 in DNA: TGCGCCAGCAGCACCCGGACAGGGGGGTATGGCTACACCTTC. It translates to CASSTRTGGYGYTF. V usage is TRBV5-1 and J usage is TRBJ1-2; 10 bases line up with TRBD1. Germline CDR1 SGHRS, CDR2 YFSETQ. The CDR3 length is 14 residues. Trimming removed 4 bases from V and 5 bases from J; junction bases left unmatched: 5.

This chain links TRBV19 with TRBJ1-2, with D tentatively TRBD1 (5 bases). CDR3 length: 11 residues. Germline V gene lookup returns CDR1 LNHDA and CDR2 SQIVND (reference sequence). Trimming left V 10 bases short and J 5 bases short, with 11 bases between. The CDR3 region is CATTAEYGYTF. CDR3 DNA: TGTGCCACGACAGCTGAATATGGCTACACCTTC.

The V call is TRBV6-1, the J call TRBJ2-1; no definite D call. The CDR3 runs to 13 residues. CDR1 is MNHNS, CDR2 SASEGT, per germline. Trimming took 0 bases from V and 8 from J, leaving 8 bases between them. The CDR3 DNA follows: TGTGCCAGCAGTGAAGCCCTAGTATATGAGCAGTTCTTC. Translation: CASSEALVYEQFF.

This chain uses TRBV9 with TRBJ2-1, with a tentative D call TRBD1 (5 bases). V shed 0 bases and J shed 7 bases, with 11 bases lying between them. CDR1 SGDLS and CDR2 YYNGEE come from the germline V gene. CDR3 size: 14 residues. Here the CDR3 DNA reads TGTGCCAGCAGCGTAGGAACAGGCCAAAATGAGCAGTTCTTC. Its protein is CASSVGTGQNEQFF.

Here the CDR3 reads CASSVTENYGYTF. In nucleotides, the CDR3 is TGCGCCAGCAGTGTTACAGAAAACTATGGCTACACCTTC. The chain couples TRBV10-2 to TRBJ1-2; D unclear. In germline, CDR1 is WSHSY, CDR2 SAAADI. The V end was cut by 4 bases, the J end by 2 bases, with 8 bases between. This CDR3 contains 13 residues.

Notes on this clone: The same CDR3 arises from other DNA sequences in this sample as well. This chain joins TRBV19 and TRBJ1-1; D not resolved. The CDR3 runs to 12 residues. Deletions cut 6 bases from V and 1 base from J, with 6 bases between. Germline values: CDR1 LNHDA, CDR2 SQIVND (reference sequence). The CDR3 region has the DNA TGTGCCAGTAGCCCGGGGAACACTGAAGCTTTCTTT. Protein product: CASSPGNTEAFF.